This TCR beta chain was captured in a study of cytomegalovirus exposure and HLA in healthy donors. Study-level results: Reports credit the classifier with highly specific, highly sensitive diagnosis of cytomegalovirus status.

As regards this clone: No antigen is known for it.

The CDR3 contains 11 residues. In germline, CDR1 is LNHDA, CDR2 SQIVND (reference sequence). V lost 6 bases and J 6 bases, leaving 8 bases between the germline ends. Participants comprised healthy donors of bone marrow. Researchers ran the PCR with 60 Vbeta and 13 Jbeta primers. The assay was immunoSEQ multiplex PCR, and TCRdb's table has in-frame clones only and misses some. This table has around 130,000 clones, over 8.5% appearing once. Sequencing was done on a sample of PBMCs. The chain uses TRBV19 and TRBJ1-1; D uncertain. This TCR derives from a woman aged 40 to 55 in good health and CMV-seropositive. CDR3 nucleotides: TGTGCCAGTAGCTCTATCTCTGAAGCTTTCTTT. It yields the protein CASSSISEAFF.